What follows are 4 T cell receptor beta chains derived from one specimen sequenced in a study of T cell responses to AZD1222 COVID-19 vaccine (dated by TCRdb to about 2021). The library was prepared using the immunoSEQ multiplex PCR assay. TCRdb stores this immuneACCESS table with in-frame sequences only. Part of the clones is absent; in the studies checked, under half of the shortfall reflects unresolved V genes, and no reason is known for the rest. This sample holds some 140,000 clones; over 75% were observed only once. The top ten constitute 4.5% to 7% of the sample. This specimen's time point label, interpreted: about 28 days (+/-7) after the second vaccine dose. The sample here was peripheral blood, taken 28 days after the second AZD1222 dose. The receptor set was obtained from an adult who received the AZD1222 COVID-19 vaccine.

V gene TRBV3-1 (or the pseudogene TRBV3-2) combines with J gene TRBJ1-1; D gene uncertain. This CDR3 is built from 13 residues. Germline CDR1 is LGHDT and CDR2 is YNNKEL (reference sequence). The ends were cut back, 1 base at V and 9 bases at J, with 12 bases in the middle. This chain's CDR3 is CASSQGRNAQAFF. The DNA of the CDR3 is TGTGCCAGCAGCCAAGGAAGAAACGCTCAAGCTTTCTTT.

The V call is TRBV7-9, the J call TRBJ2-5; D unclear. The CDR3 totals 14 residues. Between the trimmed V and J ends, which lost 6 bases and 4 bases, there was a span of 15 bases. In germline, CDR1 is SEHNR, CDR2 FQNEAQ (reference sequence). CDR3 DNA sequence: TGTGCCAGCAGTACCCCGAGCCTTCGAGAGACCCAGTACTTC. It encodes CASSTPSLRETQYF.

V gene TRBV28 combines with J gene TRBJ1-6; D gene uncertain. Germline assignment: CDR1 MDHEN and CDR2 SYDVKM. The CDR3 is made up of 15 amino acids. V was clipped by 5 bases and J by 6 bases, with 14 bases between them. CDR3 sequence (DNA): TGTGCCAGCAGTCCGACACCCGCGGGTAATTCACCCCTCCACTTT. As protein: CASSPTPAGNSPLHF.

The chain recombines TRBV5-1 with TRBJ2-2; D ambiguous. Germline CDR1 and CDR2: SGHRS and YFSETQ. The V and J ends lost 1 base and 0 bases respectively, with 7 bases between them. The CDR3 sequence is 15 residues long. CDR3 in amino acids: CASSLSDANTGELFF. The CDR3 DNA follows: TGCGCCAGCAGCTTGTCAGACGCGAACACCGGGGAGCTGTTTTTT. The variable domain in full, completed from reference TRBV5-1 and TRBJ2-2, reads KAGVTQTPRYLIKTRGQQVTLSCSPISGHRSVSWYQQTPGQGLQFLFEYFSETQRNKGNFPGRFSGRQFSNSRSEMNVSTLELGDSALYLCASSLSDANTGELFFGEGSRLTVL.